This T cell receptor beta chain derives from a study of T cell repertoires in cytomegalovirus infection. Study as a whole: Shared public TCR beta signatures pointed to both CMV infection and a matching HLA type. Broader study findings: Of the TCR beta families, the public ones yielded a cumulative frequency that identified carriers of CMV plus the relevant HLA. The ex vivo response showed dominance by HLA-C-restricted CMV-specific TCR beta clonotypes.

Trimming stripped 0 bases from V and 1 base from J, with 7 bases between. Germline loops: CDR1 SGHVS, CDR2 FQNEAQ. The CDR3 sequence is 15 residues long. Ten or more counts support this clonotype. Antigen unknown. One entry per CDR3 protein, called by TCRdb with MiXCR from the reads. The table lists 630,000 or so distinct CDR3 sequences, about 24% of them singletons, with approximately 8% in the top ten. The chain is built from TRBV7-8 and TRBJ2-4; D is uncertain. Sequenced material: CD8+ T cells from PBMCs. The sequence was collected from a human donor in good health (CMV status not recorded). Some clones in this sample may be carry-over from other donors' samples. In nucleotides, the CDR3 is TGTGCCAGCAGCTTAGCAGGGTGGGCCAAAAACATTCAGTACTTC. It is translated as CASSLAGWAKNIQYF.